This T cell receptor (beta chain) was sequenced in a study of blood T cell repertoires in COVID-19. About the research overall: The United States, Italy and Spain provided the acute and convalescent COVID-19 samples. The analysed material was cDNA or gDNA that came from T cells, B-cell-depleted T cells, or PBMCs.

In this sample, this clone turned up once. Authors' data handling: Reference gene primer amplification gave nucleated cell count estimates. The assay was immunoSEQ multiplex PCR, and TCRdb's table has in-frame clones only and misses some. Clonal size and the V and J genes are those of that table, whereas D and trimming came from the DNA. In the table there are 85,000 to 100,000 clones, less than 75% of which are singletons. The sequence was collected from an older woman in a cohort sampled during active or convalescent COVID-19. The source material was peripheral blood.

CDR3 amino acids: CASSLGSGLNTDTQYF. The CDR3 nucleotides are TGTGCCAGCAGCTTAGGTAGCGGGCTCAACACAGATACGCAGTATTTT. The chain recombines TRBV11-2 with TRBJ2-3; 7 bases fit TRBD2. CDR3 length: 16 residues. With 1 base clipped from V and 2 bases from J, the junction kept 6 bases outside the gene matches. The germline V gene encodes CDR1 SGHAT and CDR2 FQNNGV.